These 17 T cell receptor beta chains came from one sample sequenced in a study of shared T cell receptors in the human thymus. Assay: immunoSEQ multiplex PCR; the TCRdb copy retains only in-frame clones and omits some. The table has about 380,000 clones, roughly 94% seen once. The sample taken for sequencing was thymocytes. Every receptor here comes from a human donor.

This chain connects TRBV27 to TRBJ2-6; D may be TRBD1 (5 bases). The CDR3 loop spans 17 amino acids. V was clipped by 11 bases and J by 0 bases, with 20 bases between them. The germline V gene has CDR1 MNHEY and CDR2 SMNVEV (reference sequence). CDR3 DNA: TGTGCCTCAACTTCAGAGACAGCCCACTCTGGGGCCAACGTCCTGACTTTC. Residues: CASTSETAHSGANVLTF.

This clone was counted only a few times. This chain joins TRBV28 and TRBJ1-1, with no clear D. Germline V gene data show CDR1 as MDHEN and CDR2 as SYDVKM. Trimming cost V 3 bases and J 0 bases, with 11 bases left between them. The CDR3 runs to 15 residues. The DNA of the CDR3 is TGTGCCAGCAGTTTGCAGGTGCCCGTGAACACTGAAGCTTTCTTT. This sequence encodes CASSLQVPVNTEAFF.

The chain links TRBV11-1 to TRBJ2-7; TRBD2 might be the D (6 bases). The CDR3 spans 18 residues. The V and J ends lost 6 bases and 4 bases respectively, with 28 bases between them. CDR1 is SGHAT, CDR2 FQDESV, per germline (reference sequence). The CDR3 sequence: CASRRKAYGGVSDYEQYF. Here the CDR3 DNA reads TGTGCCAGCAGGCGTAAGGCCTATGGCGGGGTCTCGGATTACGAGCAGTACTTC.

The CDR3 loop reads CASSLASLAGETQYF. The CDR3 bases are TGTGCCAGCAGCTTAGCGTCGCTAGCGGGAGAGACCCAGTACTTC. The chain is built from TRBV7-9 and TRBJ2-5, with 8 bases aligning to TRBD2. CDR3 length: 15 residues. With 0 bases clipped from V and 4 bases from J, the junction kept 4 bases outside the gene matches. Germline-derived CDR1 and CDR2 are SEHNR and FQNEAQ (reference sequence).

This rearrangement joins TRBV7-8 to TRBJ2-7; maybe TRBD1 (6 bases). CDR3 length: 13 amino acids. Looked up from germline, CDR1 is SGHVS and CDR2 is FQNEAQ. The V and J ends lost 1 base and 2 bases respectively, with 6 bases between them. CDR3 sequence reads: CASSLDRAYEQYF. The CDR3 DNA reads as TGTGCCAGCAGCTTAGACAGGGCCTACGAGCAGTACTTC.

The rearrangement uses TRBV5-5 and TRBJ1-5, with D possibly matching TRBD1 (6 bases). The CDR3 covers 15 residues. Looked up from germline, CDR1 is SGHKS and CDR2 is YYEKEE (reference sequence). The V end was cut by 4 bases, the J end by 5 bases, with 16 bases between. The CDR3 reads CASSPETGVYQPQHF. The CDR3 DNA reads TGTGCCAGCAGCCCAGAGACAGGAGTCTATCAGCCCCAGCATTTT.

The chain uses TRBV5-4 and TRBJ1-1; D unresolved. Germline CDR1 SGHNT, CDR2 YYREEE (reference sequence). V was clipped by 7 bases and J by 0 bases, with 13 bases between them. This CDR3 has 14 amino acids. CDR3 nucleotide sequence: TGTGCCAGCCCCGGAGGAGGGATGAACACTGAAGCTTTCTTT. It is translated as CASPGGGMNTEAFF. The variable domain in full, completed from reference TRBV5-4 and TRBJ1-1, reads ETGVTQSPTHLIKTRGQQVTLRCSSQSGHNTVSWYQQALGQGPQFIFQYYREEENGRGNFPPRFSGLQFPNYSSELNVNALELDDSALYLCASPGGGMNTEAFFGQGTRLTVV.

This clone was seen a single time. This chain connects TRBV5-1 to TRBJ2-2, with TRBD1 matching 9 bases. V trimming: 7 bases; J trimming: 5 bases; junction bases outside the gene matches: 12. There are 16 residues in the CDR3. Germline V CDR1 and CDR2: SGHRS, YFSETQ. CDR3 nucleotide sequence: TGCGCCAGCCATCCTCCGGGACAGGGTGGGACCGGGGAGCTGTTTTTT. Translating gives CASHPPGQGGTGELFF.

The genes are TRBV27 and TRBJ1-5, with D hard to call. Germline V gives CDR1 MNHEY, CDR2 SMNVEV (reference sequence). CDR3 size: 14 residues. V lost 8 bases to trimming and J lost 1 base, with 12 bases between them. The CDR3 DNA sequence: TGTGCCAGCCGCCCCCCGCAGAGCAATCAGCCCCAGCATTTT. This sequence encodes CASRPPQSNQPQHF.

The count of this clone is one. This chain joins TRBV6-1 and TRBJ2-3; 7 bases agree with TRBD2. Germline V lookup: CDR1 MNHNS, CDR2 SASEGT. J gave up 2 bases and V 4 bases, and 3 bases lay outside the gene matches. This CDR3 spans 14 amino acids. The CDR3 is CASSAGTITDTQYF. In DNA form, the CDR3 reads TGTGCCAGCAGTGCAGGGACTATCACAGATACGCAGTATTTT.

The CDR3 reads CASSLGGRVYEQYF. As DNA, the CDR3 is TGTGCCAGCAGTCTGGGCGGGAGGGTCTACGAGCAGTACTTC. This chain links TRBV28 with TRBJ2-7; 9 positions agree with TRBD2. Germline V gene data show CDR1 as MDHEN and CDR2 as SYDVKM. The CDR3 runs to 14 residues. V trimming: 5 bases; J trimming: 3 bases; junction bases outside the gene matches: 5.

The gene calls are TRBV5-1 and TRBJ2-2; 10 bases line up with TRBD1. The CDR3 loop spans 16 amino acids. Germline assignment: CDR1 SGHRS and CDR2 YFSETQ. J lost 1 base, V lost 2 bases, and 2 bases had no gene match. Here the CDR3 reads CASSFWTGGNTGELFF. The CDR3 DNA follows: TGCGCCAGCAGCTTCTGGACAGGGGGGAACACCGGGGAGCTGTTTTTT.

The chain has TRBV5-1 and TRBJ2-7; D may be TRBD1 (6 bases). Germline CDR1 and CDR2: SGHRS and YFSETQ. This CDR3 has 12 amino acids. Deletions cut 5 bases from V and 5 bases from J, with 11 bases between. CDR3 DNA: TGCGCCAGCAGTTCTACAGGGAACGAGCAGTACTTC. This translates into CASSSTGNEQYF.

V and J are TRBV13 and TRBJ1-5; D unclear. The germline V and J ends were trimmed by 1 base and 8 bases, with 12 bases remaining between them. The germline gives CDR1 PRHDT, CDR2 FYEKMQ (reference sequence). The CDR3 spans 14 residues. The CDR3 bases are TGTGCCAGCAGCTTAGTTGGCGGTCCAGAGCCCCAGCATTTT. The encoded protein is CASSLVGGPEPQHF. The whole variable domain, remainder taken from reference TRBV13 and TRBJ1-5, is AAGVIQSPRHLIKEKRETATLKCYPIPRHDTVYWYQQGPGQDPQFLISFYEKMQSDKGSIPDRFSAQQFSDYHSELNMSSLELGDSALYFCASSLVGGPEPQHFGDGTRLSIL.

The V and J genes are TRBV29-1 and TRBJ2-5, with a possible D match to TRBD1 (5 bases). There are 15 residues in the CDR3. V was trimmed by 6 bases and J by 7 bases, leaving 24 bases between them. Germline V CDR1 and CDR2: SQVTM, ANQGSEA. The chain's CDR3 is CSVRPRAGQKLTQYF. CDR3 bases: TGCAGCGTCCGCCCCAGGGCAGGGCAGAAGTTGACCCAGTACTTC.

The chain carries TRBV4-2 and TRBJ2-1; D is undetermined. Trimming took off 0 bases at V and 3 bases at J, with 6 bases between the two ends. Per germline, CDR1 LGHNA and CDR2 YNFKEQ. The CDR3 is 14 residues long. The CDR3 DNA sequence: TGTGCCAGCAGCCAAGAGGGGAACTACAATGAGCAGTTCTTC. As protein: CASSQEGNYNEQFF.

The CDR3 DNA reads TGTGCCTCTAATGAAAGCGACCCATCCTACAATGAGCAGTTCTTC. Translating gives CASNESDPSYNEQFF. This sequence joins TRBV11-3 and TRBJ2-1; D is ambiguous. The V and J ends lost 11 bases and 1 base respectively, with 18 bases between them. The length of the CDR3 is 15 residues. The V gene's germline CDR1 is SGHNT and CDR2 YENEEA.